A selection of T cell receptor beta chains follows, all from one sample in a study of T cell responses to AZD1222 COVID-19 vaccine. Data came from immunoSEQ multiplex PCR; TCRdb stores just in-frame clones and leaves some out. The table includes 90,000 to 150,000 clones, approximately 90% detected once. This material consisted of peripheral blood, taken 28 days after the second AZD1222 dose. Receptors were obtained from an adult who received the AZD1222 COVID-19 vaccine. The CDR3 runs from the conserved cysteine through the conserved F or W. The order of the fields is J gene, D gene, clone size, V gene, CDR3 protein, CDR3 DNA. The D gene is left open where the match is weak. Clone size is not always given. Where it is, it says once, few, many or a class for expanded clones.

>TRBJ2-1|TRBD2|.|TRBV5-1
CASSLDWGTTNYNEQFF
TGCGCCAGCAGCTTGGATTGGGGGACTACAAACTACAATGAGCAGTTCTTC
>TRBJ2-2|.|once|TRBV6-4
CASNLNTGELFF
TGTGCCAGCAACCTGAACACCGGGGAGCTGTTTTTT
>TRBJ2-1|.|.|TRBV7-9
CASSFPARGNEQFF
TGTGCCAGCAGCTTTCCGGCCAGGGGAAATGAGCAGTTCTTC
>TRBJ1-2|.|.|TRBV7-6
CASSLRAQGVDGYTF
TGTGCCAGCAGCTTACGGGCACAGGGCGTCGATGGCTACACCTTC
>TRBJ1-3|.|.|TRBV6-5
CASSYLRGRSGNTIYF
TGTGCCAGCAGTTACTTGAGGGGGAGGTCTGGAAACACCATATATTTT
>TRBJ2-2|.|.|TRBV19
CASSRTREYGGELFF
TGTGCCAGTAGTAGGACTCGGGAGTATGGCGGGGAGCTGTTTTTT
>TRBJ2-7|.|few|TRBV2
CASGTSGVYF
TGTGCCAGCGGGACAAGCGGTGTGTACTTC
>TRBJ1-3|.|few|TRBV10-1
CASSEWTCRDTIYF
TGCGCCAGCAGTGAGTGGACCTGTAGAGACACCATATATTTT
>TRBJ2-1|.|.|TRBV19
CASREDSAHNEQFF
TGTGCCAGTAGAGAGGACAGTGCCCACAATGAGCAGTTCTTC
>TRBJ1-4|TRBD1|.|TRBV24-1
CATSETTGGQEKLFF
TGTGCCACCAGTGAAACGACAGGGGGTCAGGAAAAACTGTTTTTT
>TRBJ1-5|.|.|TRBV12-1
CASSYRRGNQPQHF
TGTGCCAGCAGCTACCGACGGGGTAATCAGCCCCAGCATTTT
>TRBJ2-7|.|.|TRBV11-2
CASSLYRPPQYF
TGTGCCAGCAGCCTATACAGGCCCCCGCAGTACTTC
>TRBJ2-3|.|.|TRBV4-1
CASSQFSSDTQYF
TGCGCCAGCAGCCAATTTAGTTCAGATACGCAGTATTTT
>TRBJ2-7|.|.|TRBV12-3/TRBV12-4
CASSSTRDEQYF
TGTGCCAGCAGTTCCACAAGGGACGAGCAGTACTTC
>TRBJ2-5|.|few|TRBV21-1
CASSTGVATLSETQYF
TGTGCCAGCAGCACAGGCGTAGCTACACTTTCTGAGACCCAGTACTTC
>TRBJ1-3|.|.|TRBV11-3
CASSLGSNSGNTIYF
TGTGCCAGCAGCTTGGGGAGTAACTCTGGAAACACCATATATTTT
>TRBJ1-2|.|.|TRBV7-3
CASSLTDSRYGYTF
TGTGCCAGCAGCTTAACGGACAGTCGCTATGGCTACACCTTC
>TRBJ2-1|.|.|TRBV12-5
CASAPVGTAETQFF
TGTGCTAGTGCCCCCGTCGGCACAGCCGAGACGCAGTTCTTC
>TRBJ2-7|.|.|TRBV7-2
CASSSYRDTGNYEQYF
TGTGCCAGCAGCTCGTACCGGGACACTGGAAACTACGAGCAGTACTTC
>TRBJ2-5|.|.|TRBV15
CATSRLQETQYF
TGTGCCACCAGCAGACTGCAAGAGACCCAGTACTTC
>TRBJ1-2|.|.|TRBV19
CASSMGRGYGYTF
TGTGCCAGTAGTATGGGCAGGGGCTATGGCTACACCTTC
>TRBJ1-2|.|.|TRBV3-1/TRBV3-2
CASSQDFEGGFYGYTF
TGTGCCAGCAGCCAAGATTTTGAGGGGGGGTTCTATGGCTACACCTTC
>TRBJ1-5|.|few|TRBV27
CASSYEGPPYSNQPQHF
TGTGCCAGCAGCTACGAGGGGCCCCCATATAGCAATCAGCCCCAGCATTTT
>TRBJ2-7|TRBD1|.|TRBV9
CASSAPGTGPEQYF
TGTGCCAGCAGCGCCCCCGGGACAGGGCCCGAGCAGTACTTC
>TRBJ2-6|.|.|TRBV6-4
CASSEGLSGANVLTF
TGTGCCAGCAGTGAGGGACTCTCTGGGGCCAACGTCCTGACTTTC
>TRBJ1-1|.|.|TRBV6-2/TRBV6-3
CASTPAGTNTEAFF
TGTGCCAGCACCCCCGCGGGAACCAACACTGAAGCTTTCTTT
>TRBJ2-4|.|.|TRBV29-1
CSVVIGGSKNIQYF
TGCAGCGTTGTCATCGGGGGATCCAAAAACATTCAGTACTTC
>TRBJ1-1|.|.|TRBV7-8
CASSFTGTEAFF
TGTGCCAGCAGCTTTACCGGGACTGAAGCTTTCTTT
>TRBJ1-3|.|once|TRBV29-1
CSVVQAGNTIYF
TGCAGCGTTGTACAGGCCGGAAACACCATATATTTT
>TRBJ2-1|TRBD2|.|TRBV10-1
CASMKWSGGETYNEQFF
TGCGCCAGCATGAAATGGTCGGGAGGGGAAACCTACAATGAGCAGTTCTTC
>TRBJ2-2|.|.|TRBV27
CASRAVGPRDTTGELFF
TGTGCCAGCCGTGCGGTGGGTCCCAGGGACACCACCGGGGAGCTGTTTTTT
>TRBJ1-3|.|.|TRBV30
CAWRAPSGNTIYF
TGTGCCTGGAGGGCACCCTCTGGAAACACCATATATTTT
>TRBJ2-2|TRBD1|.|TRBV9
CASSARQGAGELFF
TGTGCCAGCAGCGCGCGACAGGGTGCCGGGGAGCTGTTTTTT
>TRBJ2-5|.|.|TRBV3-1/TRBV3-2
CASSQGWYGGARETQYF
TGTGCCAGCAGCCAAGGGTGGTATGGGGGGGCTCGAGAGACCCAGTACTTC
>TRBJ1-3|.|.|TRBV6-1
CASSESELTGGNTIYF
TGTGCCAGCAGTGAATCAGAACTAACTGGTGGAAACACCATATATTTT
>TRBJ1-1|TRBD1|.|TRBV15
CATSGTGVAFF
TGTGCCACCAGCGGGACAGGGGTGGCTTTCTTT
>TRBJ2-3|TRBD1|.|TRBV7-2
CASRRDRGADTQYF
TGTGCCAGCAGGAGGGACAGGGGGGCAGATACGCAGTATTTT
>TRBJ1-3|.|.|TRBV5-1
CASSRPEASGNTIYF
TGCGCCAGCAGCCGGCCGGAGGCTTCTGGAAACACCATATATTTT
>TRBJ1-6|.|.|TRBV4-2
CASSQDSPFNGYNSPLHF
TGTGCCAGCAGCCAAGACTCACCATTCAACGGCTATAATTCACCCCTCCACTTT
>TRBJ2-7|.|few|TRBV7-9
CASSLDRARSYEQYF
TGTGCCAGCAGCTTAGACAGGGCCCGCTCCTACGAGCAGTACTTC
>TRBJ2-1|.|once|TRBV11-3
CASSGQNNEQFF
TGTGCCAGCAGCGGACAGAACAATGAGCAGTTCTTC
>TRBJ2-7|TRBD1|.|TRBV7-3
CASSSTPGQGAYEQYF
TGTGCCAGCAGCTCCACACCGGGACAGGGGGCGTACGAGCAGTACTTC
>TRBJ1-5|.|.|TRBV6-1
CASSEVGGGNQPQHF
TGTGCCAGCAGTGAAGTGGGGGGCGGCAATCAGCCCCAGCATTTT